The clone carrying this T cell receptor beta chain came up once. The antigen is unknown. The source of the sample is a study of siplizumab effects on memory and regulatory T cells. Study-wide points: Siplizumab gave mappable alloreactive CD4+ clones an average Treg-derived fraction of about 70%, against under 35% in controls. Memory cells seemed less diverse than naive T cells, which also seemed major contributors to the alloresponse. Naive or memory phenotype assignment was not possible for roughly 80-97% of proliferating CD4+ or CD8+ clones.

V was pared by 5 bases and J by 4 bases, with 3 bases of the junction left unmatched. This CDR3 comprises 13 residues. Germline V gene sequence: CDR1 MNHEY, CDR2 SVGAGI. Produced via immunoSEQ multiplex PCR; TCRdb's table is partial and in-frame only. The data hold 99,000 or so clones, with 85% to 95% observed a single time. This TCR was recovered from a human donor in good health. Material for sequencing was CD4+ T cells sorted from blood. J is TRBJ2-7 and V is TRBV6-5; 9 nucleotides align to TRBD2. The DNA of the CDR3 is TGTGCCAGCAGTCATAGCGGGAGTTACGAGCAGTACTTC. Translating gives CASSHSGSYEQYF.